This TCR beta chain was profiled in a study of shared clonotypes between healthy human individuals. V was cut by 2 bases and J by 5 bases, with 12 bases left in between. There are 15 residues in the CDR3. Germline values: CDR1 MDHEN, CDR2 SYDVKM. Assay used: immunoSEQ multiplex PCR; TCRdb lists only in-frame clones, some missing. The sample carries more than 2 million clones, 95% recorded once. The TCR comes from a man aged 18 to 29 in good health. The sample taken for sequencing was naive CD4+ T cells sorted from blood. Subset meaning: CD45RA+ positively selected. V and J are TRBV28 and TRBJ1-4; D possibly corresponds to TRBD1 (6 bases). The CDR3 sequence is CASSLGGSLNEKLFF. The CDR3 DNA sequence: TGTGCCAGCAGTTTAGGGGGCAGTTTAAATGAAAAACTGTTTTTT. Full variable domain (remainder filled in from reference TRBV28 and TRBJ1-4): DVKVTQSSRYLVKRTGEKVFLECVQDMDHENMFWYRQDPGLGLRLIYFSYDVKMKEKGDIPEGYSVSREKKERFSLILESASTNQTSMYLCASSLGGSLNEKLFFGSGTQLSVL.